This T cell receptor beta chain was found in a study of naive and memory T cell subsets. Whole-study findings and limits: TCRs were reportedly recovered from both biopsy types, mostly tuberculin test sites.

Indicated treatment: skin biopsy from PPD injection site in Mantoux-positive individual. Reverse transcription used DNase-treated unsorted total RNA, aiming for roughly 1 to 1,100 ng. Tuberculin skin test biopsies were taken where PPD was injected in Mantoux-positive people. This clonotype is medium-sized (0.01 to 0.1%). No antigen is known for it. Germline assignment: CDR1 DFQATT and CDR2 SNEGSKA (reference sequence). V was clipped by 5 bases and J by 5 bases, with 12 bases between them. The CDR3 spans 12 residues. Alpha and beta constant region primers primed reverse transcription for blood and skin samples. TCRdb recomputed calls from the UMI-ligation and nested PCR reads with MiXCR, one row per CDR3 protein. The sample lists over 15,000 distinct CDR3 sequences, 8% to 10% occurring once.

The sequencing used skin, collected from a tuberculin skin test site. This rearrangement joins TRBV20-1 to TRBJ2-5; D is possibly TRBD1 (6 bases). The receptor's source is an adult in good health. As DNA, the CDR3 is TGCAGTGCTGTACAGGGCCAGGAGACCCAGTACTTC. Translation: CSAVQGQETQYF.